Shown below are 25 T cell receptor beta chains from a single sample sequenced in a study of T cells in Graves' hyperthyroidism and ophthalmopathy. RNA transcripts provided the source from which TCR beta CDR3 regions were amplified. HTBI primers were used for first-round RT-PCR of the TCR CDR3. MiXCR, run by TCRdb on the multiplex PCR reads, gives a single entry per CDR3 protein. The sample lists under 800,000 distinct CDR3 sequences, 14% occurring once. The sequenced material came from blood. The receptor source for this set is a woman between 18 and 30 years old with Graves' hyperthyroidism.

The chain joins TRBV7-9 to TRBJ1-2, with D tentatively TRBD1 (5 bases). The CDR3 consists of 16 residues. The V end was cut by 5 bases, the J end by 0 bases, with 16 bases between. Germline loops: CDR1 SEHNR, CDR2 FQNEAQ (reference sequence). The CDR3: CASSPGQRRSNYGYTF. The CDR3 coding sequence is TGTGCCAGCAGCCCCGGACAACGCCGATCTAACTATGGCTACACCTTC.

This clonotype showed up many times. Germline and junction disagree at one end, which may indicate a read error. The chain uses TRBV5-1 and TRBJ2-3, with a tentative D call TRBD1 (6 bases). The germline gives CDR1 SGHRS, CDR2 YFSETQ. The CDR3 is made up of 14 amino acids. This CDR3 reads CASSLEGGTDTQYF. The CDR3 DNA follows: TGTGCCAGCAGCTTAGAGGGGGGCACAGATACGCAGTATTTT.

This clonotype has ten or more counts. This chain joins TRBV2 and TRBJ2-1, with TRBD2 matching 13 bases. The CDR3 sequence is 15 residues long. CDR1 and CDR2 (germline): SNHLY, FYNNEI. V lost 7 bases to trimming and J lost 9 bases; unmatched junction nucleotides: 9. CDR3 residues: CASNPTSGRAREQFF. The CDR3 nucleotides are TGTGCCAGCAATCCCACTAGCGGGAGGGCCCGTGAGCAGTTCTTC.

This clonotype was picked up many times. This rearrangement joins TRBV7-8 to TRBJ1-1, with TRBD1 identical over 7 bases. The CDR3 spans 19 residues. The V gene end was trimmed by 1 base and the J gene end by 0 bases; junction bases not matched to a gene: 14. Germline CDR1 and CDR2: SGHVS and FQNEAQ. CDR3 DNA: TGTGCCAGCAGCTTAGGCGGCATAGGCAGGGGGAGGATGAACACTGAAGCTTTCTTT. This sequence encodes CASSLGGIGRGRMNTEAFF. Drawing the rest from reference TRBV7-8 and TRBJ1-1, the complete variable domain is GAGVSQSPRYKVAKRGQDVALRCDPISGHVSLFWYQQALGQGPEFLTYFQNEAQLDKSGLPSDRFFAERPEGSVSTLKIQRTQQEDSAVYLCASSLGGIGRGRMNTEAFFGQGTRLTVV.

This clonotype showed up just a few times. Because it lacks the conserved phenylalanine or tryptophan at the end, this CDR3 is likely a read error. This chain joins TRBV11-2 and TRBJ1-2, with 9 positions matching TRBD1. Germline loops: CDR1 SGHAT, CDR2 FQNNGV. The J segment lost 2 bases and the V segment lost 4 bases, leaving 8 bases of the junction unmatched. The CDR3 length is 16 residues. CDR3 residues: CASSWSRDRENYGYTI. The CDR3 DNA follows: TGTGCCAGCAGCTGGTCCCGGGACAGGGAAAACTATGGCTACACCATC.

This clonotype was seen ten or more times. The chain recombines TRBV20-1 with TRBJ2-4; D is uncertain. The germline CDR1 and CDR2 sequences are DFQATT and SNEGSKA (reference sequence). The CDR3 is 16 residues long. With 2 bases removed from V and 1 base from J, the gap between germline ends came to 15 bases. The CDR3 sequence: CSARQRPGGAKNIQYF. The CDR3 DNA reads TGCAGTGCTAGACAGCGTCCCGGTGGGGCCAAAAACATTCAGTACTTC.

This chain connects TRBV29-1 to TRBJ2-3; tentatively, D is TRBD1 (5 bases). The CDR3 spans 12 residues. V was clipped by 6 bases and J by 2 bases, with 9 bases between them. Germline loops: CDR1 SQVTM, CDR2 ANQGSEA. The CDR3 is CSVAGHTDTQYF. In nucleotides, the CDR3 is TGCAGCGTCGCAGGGCACACAGATACGCAGTATTTT.

This clonotype occurred many times. The V call is TRBV28, the J call TRBJ1-1, with a tentative D call TRBD1 (6 bases). Trimming shortened V by 6 bases and J by 4 bases, and 15 bases separated the two germline ends. This CDR3 is built from 14 residues. Germline lookup yields CDR1 MDHEN and CDR2 SYDVKM. CDR3 sequence: CASRAPGATTEAFF. The CDR3 DNA follows: TGTGCCAGCAGAGCCCCGGGGGCGACCACTGAAGCTTTCTTT.

J is TRBJ2-7 and V is TRBV18; TRBD2 agrees at 9 bases. Germline lookup yields CDR1 KGHSH and CDR2 LQKENI. V was clipped by 0 bases and J by 3 bases; unmatched bases: 6. The CDR3 runs 16 residues. In nucleotides, the CDR3 is TGTGCCAGCTCACCACCTAGCGGGAGCCTAGTCTACGAGCAGTACTTC. Its translation is CASSPPSGSLVYEQYF. Based on the CDR3 plus reference TRBV18 and TRBJ2-7, the full variable domain is NAGVMQNPRHLVRRRGQEARLRCSPMKGHSHVYWYRQLPEEGLKFMVYLQKENIIDESGMPKERFSAEFPKEGPSILRIQQVVRGDSAAYFCASSPPSGSLVYEQYFGPGTRLTVT.

To note about this clonotype: This could be a read error, since a much larger clone is one nucleotide away. V gene TRBV28 combines with J gene TRBJ2-7, with D tentatively TRBD1 or TRBD2 (5 bases each). CDR1 MDHEN and CDR2 SYDVKM come from the germline V gene. Trimming shortened V by 5 bases and J by 5 bases, and 16 bases separated the two germline ends. The CDR3 spans 14 residues. CDR3 DNA sequence: TGTGCCAGCAGTACCGATGACGGGGCAAACGAGCAGTACTTC. Its protein product is CASSTDDGANEQYF.

This clonotype was recorded at least ten times. The DNA for the CDR3 is TGTGCCAGCAGTTTAGGTAGCGGGAGGGGTGAGCAGTTCTTC. It yields the protein CASSLGSGRGEQFF. The chain couples TRBV27 to TRBJ2-1, with 11 nucleotides matching TRBD2. The germline CDR1 and CDR2 sequences are MNHEY and SMNVEV (reference sequence). The CDR3 length is 14 residues. V trimming: 2 bases; J trimming: 9 bases; junction bases outside the gene matches: 3.

This clonotype has ten or more counts. The V and J genes are TRBV7-8 and TRBJ1-2; no definite D call. CDR3 length equals 14 residues. From germline, CDR1 is SGHVS and CDR2 FQNEAQ. Trimming took off 0 bases at V and 0 bases at J, with 5 bases between the two ends. DNA of the CDR3: TGTGCCAGCAGCTTAGCGGAGACTAACTATGGCTACACCTTC. Its translation is CASSLAETNYGYTF.

This clonotype showed up many times. V usage is TRBV2 and J usage is TRBJ2-7, with 9 bases aligning to TRBD1. The CDR3 is made up of 13 amino acids. V lost 4 bases and J lost 5; bases outside the gene matches: 3. Germline assignment: CDR1 SNHLY and CDR2 FYNNEI. CDR3 nucleotides: TGTGCCAGCAGTGGGGACAGGGTCAACGAGCAGTACTTC. Amino acid sequence: CASSGDRVNEQYF.

The genes are TRBV9 and TRBJ1-1, with D perhaps matching TRBD1 (6 bases). The CDR3 contains 15 residues. The V gene lost 0 bases and the J gene lost 0 bases, with 9 bases spanning the gap. The germline V gene encodes CDR1 SGDLS and CDR2 YYNGEE. The CDR3 reads CASSVGDTMNTEAFF. The CDR3 region has the DNA TGTGCCAGCAGCGTAGGGGACACCATGAACACTGAAGCTTTCTTT.

The chain carries TRBV10-3 and TRBJ1-1; tentative D call: TRBD1 (5 bases). From germline, CDR1 is ENHRY and CDR2 SYGVKD. This CDR3 spans 16 amino acids. Trimming took 5 bases from V and 6 from J, leaving 22 bases between them. The CDR3 spells CAISKRQPEMESEAFF. The CDR3, as DNA: TGTGCCATCAGTAAGAGACAGCCGGAGATGGAATCTGAAGCTTTCTTT.

This clonotype was counted only a few times. The chain employs TRBV6-2 or TRBV6-3 and TRBJ2-7, with D perhaps TRBD2 (5 bases). Germline values: CDR1 MNHEY, CDR2 SVGEGT. Trimming pared 5 bases from V and 0 bases from J, leaving 11 bases between. The CDR3 has 14 residues. DNA of the CDR3: TGTGCCAGCAGTATGGGGAGAGGCTCCTACGAGCAGTACTTC. Residues: CASSMGRGSYEQYF.

For this clonotype: The junction departs from germline at one end; a sequencing error may be responsible. This sequence joins TRBV20-1 and TRBJ2-5, with 8 bases lining up with TRBD1. CDR3 size: 13 residues. Germline V gene sequence: CDR1 DFQATT, CDR2 SNEGSKA (reference sequence). CDR3 bases: TGCAGTGCTGGAGAGACAGGGGCGAAGACCCAGTACTTC. Its protein is CSAGETGAKTQYF.

Points on this clonotype: One junction end disagrees with the germline gene, perhaps due to a read error. V is TRBV20-1 and J is TRBJ2-7; D possibly corresponds to TRBD1 (6 bases). The CDR3 contains 13 residues. CDR1 is DFQATT, CDR2 SNEGSKA, per germline (reference sequence). CDR3 sequence (DNA): TGCAGTGCTAGCTGGGGGCGTTCCTACGGGCAGTACTTC. Translated: CSASWGRSYGQYF.

This clonotype was recorded many times. The chain carries TRBV20-1 and TRBJ2-2, with D maybe TRBD2 (6 bases). V was clipped by 0 bases and J by 5 bases, with 13 bases between them. CDR3 length equals 15 residues. Germline CDR1 reads DFQATT; CDR2 reads SNEGSKA (reference sequence). For the CDR3, the DNA is TGCAGTGCTAGAGATGACGGGAGAACAACCGGGGAGCTGTTTTTT. Its translation: CSARDDGRTTGELFF.

The chain couples TRBV4-1 to TRBJ1-5; 12 bases are shared with TRBD1. The germline V gene has CDR1 MGHRA and CDR2 YSYEKL. CDR3 length: 15 amino acids. The J segment lost 7 bases and the V segment lost 5 bases, leaving 6 bases of the junction unmatched. The CDR3 bases are TGCGCCAGCAGCGAGGGACAGGGGGCTCGACAGCCCCAGCATTTT. This encodes CASSEGQGARQPQHF.

The table lists this clonotype with many counts. V gene TRBV4-1 combines with J gene TRBJ2-7; the D gene could be TRBD1 or TRBD2 (6 bases each). This CDR3 has 14 residues. The germline V gene encodes CDR1 MGHRA and CDR2 YSYEKL. The germline V and J ends were trimmed by 1 base and 5 bases, with 12 bases remaining between them. CDR3 region: CASSQATGRHEQYF. Written as DNA, the CDR3 is TGCGCCAGCAGCCAAGCCACAGGGAGGCACGAGCAGTACTTC.

In its sample, this clonotype was seen many times. The chain links TRBV11-2 to TRBJ2-7, with D hard to call. The CDR3 length is 13 residues. Germline lookup yields CDR1 SGHAT and CDR2 FQNNGV. Trimming cost V 4 bases and J 3 bases, with 10 bases left between them. CDR3 in amino acids: CASSSLRDYEQYF. The CDR3 DNA is TGTGCCAGCAGCTCCCTGCGTGACTACGAGCAGTACTTC.

Concerning this clonotype: A much larger clonotype is one base distant, so this may be a read error. The final CDR3 position lacks the conserved phenylalanine or tryptophan, pointing to a likely read error. This chain connects TRBV2 to TRBJ1-4; D gene unclear. There are 16 residues in the CDR3. The V gene lost 3 bases and the J gene lost 2 bases, with 13 bases spanning the gap. Germline-derived CDR1 and CDR2 are SNHLY and FYNNEI. CDR3 amino acids: CASSDLGFATNEKLFL. In DNA form, the CDR3 reads TGTGCCAGCAGTGATTTAGGGTTCGCGACTAATGAAAAACTGTTTCTT.

This chain uses TRBV27 with TRBJ1-3; D is unresolved. The germline gives CDR1 MNHEY, CDR2 SMNVEV (reference sequence). The CDR3 is made up of 15 amino acids. Between the trimmed V and J ends, which lost 4 bases and 0 bases, there was a span of 10 bases. CDR3 DNA: TGTGCCAGCAGTTCAGCGGGGAGCTCTGGAAACACCATATATTTT. This translates into CASSSAGSSGNTIYF.

In this sample, this clonotype turned up a few times. CDR3 sequence: CASTDGGAYNEQFF. Here the CDR3 DNA reads TGTGCCAGCACCGACGGGGGGGCCTACAATGAGCAGTTCTTC. The rearrangement links TRBV2 to TRBJ2-1; 8 bases fit TRBD2. The V segment lost 7 bases and the J segment 2 bases; nucleotides outside the gene matches: 4. This CDR3 contains 14 residues. Germline V gene data show CDR1 as SNHLY and CDR2 as FYNNEI.